The source of this T cell receptor (beta chain) is a study of T cells of healthy individuals. Germline loops: CDR1 MNHNY, CDR2 SVGAGI (reference sequence). This CDR3 is 11 amino acids long. MiXCR, run by TCRdb on the 5' RACE reads, gives a single entry per CDR3 protein. The sample carries roughly 87,000 distinct CDR3 sequences, approximately 15% recorded once. The chain employs TRBV6-6 and TRBJ1-4; the D is unclear. This clonotype originated in a human donor in good health. For the CDR3, the DNA is TGTGGATCCCGGAGTAATGAAAAACTGTTTTTT. It encodes CGSRSNEKLFF.